This T cell receptor (beta chain) was recorded in a study of cytomegalovirus exposure and HLA in healthy donors. The trim removed 4 bases at V and 5 bases at J, leaving 14 bases unmatched. The germline CDR1 and CDR2 sequences are SEHNR and FQNEAQ (reference sequence). The CDR3 length is 16 residues. The repertoire was sequenced with immunoSEQ multiplex PCR; TCRdb's copy has only in-frame clones and lacks some. The sample includes 98,000 or so clones, approximately 94% of them seen just once. In this sample, this clone turned up once. The TCR comes from a woman younger than 35 in good health and CMV-seronegative. The V gene is TRBV7-9, the J gene TRBJ2-7; TRBD1 matches at 7 bases. Sequencing used PBMCs. As DNA, the CDR3 is TGTGCCAGCAGCTCATATAACAGGGGAGTGTCTAACGAGCAGTACTTC. Its protein product is CASSSYNRGVSNEQYF.